One sample yielded the 32 T cell receptor beta chains listed below, sequenced in a study of blood T cell repertoires in COVID-19. The assay was immunoSEQ multiplex PCR, and TCRdb's table has in-frame clones only and misses some. Of fewer than 500,000 clones listed, 75% to 90% are singletons. The specimen was PBMCs or T cells enriched from blood (not recorded which). The receptor source for this set is a man aged 30-40 years who had recovered from COVID-19.

The chain has TRBV6-5 and TRBJ2-3; D not resolved. Trimming cost V 8 bases and J 6 bases, with 9 bases left between them. The CDR3 is 11 residues long. The germline V gene encodes CDR1 MNHEY and CDR2 SVGAGI. Here the CDR3 reads CASSGGDTQYF. The DNA of the CDR3 is TGTGCCAGCTCGGGTGGGGATACGCAGTATTTT.

The chain joins TRBV5-4 to TRBJ2-5; 7 nucleotides match TRBD2. The CDR3 sequence is 15 residues long. The germline CDR1 and CDR2 sequences are SGHNT and YYREEE (reference sequence). V gave up 4 bases and J gave up 4 bases; unmatched junction bases: 10. The CDR3 DNA reads as TGTGCCAGCAGCCCCCCGTTTGGGAGGGGAGAGACCCAGTACTTC. Its translation: CASSPPFGRGETQYF.

The V call is TRBV27, the J call TRBJ1-1, with 8 bases matching TRBD1. The CDR3 length is 13 residues. J gave up 7 bases and V 6 bases, and 7 bases lay outside the gene matches. From germline, CDR1 is MNHEY and CDR2 SMNVEV (reference sequence). The DNA of the CDR3 is TGTGCCAGCAGGTTCACAGGGGGTTATGAAGCTTTCTTT. This sequence encodes CASRFTGGYEAFF.

Turning to this clone: This same CDR3 is encoded by further DNA sequences in the sample. The J gene is TRBJ2-5, the V gene TRBV19, with D possibly TRBD1 on 5 matching bases. The CDR3 runs to 13 residues. V lost 3 bases and J lost 3, with 8 bases in between. Germline V gene sequence: CDR1 LNHDA, CDR2 SQIVND (reference sequence). The CDR3, as DNA: TGTGCCAGTAGTATCACAGGTGAAGAGACCCAGTACTTC. Encoded protein: CASSITGEETQYF.

The chain uses TRBV28 and TRBJ1-5; 10 positions match TRBD1. CDR1 is MDHEN, CDR2 SYDVKM, per germline. The CDR3 sequence is 15 residues long. After removal of 7 bases from V and 2 bases from J, the junction contained 5 bases not matched to a gene. This chain's CDR3 is CASTRTGGGNQPQHF. The CDR3 nucleotides read TGTGCCAGCACCAGGACAGGGGGTGGCAATCAGCCCCAGCATTTT.

The chain uses TRBV7-6 and TRBJ2-7; TRBD2 matches 11 bases. Germline V gives CDR1 SGHVS, CDR2 FNYEAQ. V shed 4 bases and J 3 bases; nucleotides not matched to a gene: 8. CDR3 length equals 16 residues. As DNA, the CDR3 is TGTGCCAGCAGCTACTCCGGGACTAGCGGAAACTACGAGCAGTACTTC. It yields the protein CASSYSGTSGNYEQYF.

The count of this clone is one. The chain combines TRBV13 with TRBJ1-2; 8 nucleotides align to TRBD1. Trimming took 5 bases from V and 3 from J; bases not matched to a gene: 5. The CDR3 runs to 14 residues. CDR1 is PRHDT and CDR2 is FYEKMQ in the germline V gene (reference sequence). CDR3 sequence: CASSTGQGYYGYTF. CDR3 sequence (DNA): TGTGCCAGCAGCACCGGACAGGGATACTATGGCTACACCTTC.

The rearrangement uses TRBV6-5 and TRBJ1-2; D perhaps matches TRBD1 (5 bases). This CDR3 has 11 amino acids. V lost 8 bases to trimming and J lost 4 bases, with 8 bases between them. The germline V gene encodes CDR1 MNHEY and CDR2 SVGAGI. CDR3 sequence: CASGGVYGYTF. In DNA form, the CDR3 reads TGTGCCAGCGGGGGGGTCTATGGCTACACCTTC.

The chain has TRBV6-1 and TRBJ2-1; 11 positions agree with TRBD2. The V and J ends lost 1 base and 7 bases, in that order; junction bases with no gene match: 6. The CDR3 runs 16 residues. The germline gives CDR1 MNHNS, CDR2 SASEGT. The DNA for the CDR3 is TGTGCCAGCAGTGAAGTGGGACTAGCGGCAGGAAATGAGCAGTTCTTC. This codes for CASSEVGLAAGNEQFF.

The gene calls are TRBV19 and TRBJ2-7, with TRBD1 identical over 7 bases. Germline V gene sequence: CDR1 LNHDA, CDR2 SQIVND (reference sequence). The CDR3 sequence is 13 residues long. Trimming at V came to 6 bases and at J to 8 bases, leaving 10 bases not matched to a gene. The CDR3 protein is CASRQGGVYQQYF. The CDR3 DNA is TGTGCCAGTAGGCAAGGGGGCGTTTATCAGCAGTACTTC.

The chain employs TRBV19 and TRBJ2-7, with D maybe TRBD2 (6 bases). Germline V gives CDR1 LNHDA, CDR2 SQIVND (reference sequence). CDR3 length: 16 residues. Deletions cut 3 bases from V and 3 bases from J, with 18 bases between. CDR3 region: CASSIGAGRGFYEQYF. CDR3 nucleotides: TGTGCCAGTAGTATTGGGGCGGGGAGAGGATTCTACGAGCAGTACTTC.

The V and J genes are TRBV18 and TRBJ2-2; D call uncertain. From germline, CDR1 is KGHSH and CDR2 LQKENI. The CDR3 is 17 amino acids. V dropped 2 bases and J dropped 6 bases, with 19 bases sitting between them. For the CDR3, the DNA is TGTGCCAGCTCACCAAGCGTGGCTAGTATCGGGTCCGGGGAGCTGTTTTTT. Translated, it gives CASSPSVASIGSGELFF.

The V gene is TRBV4-1, the J gene TRBJ2-1; possible D gene TRBD2, 6 bases. This CDR3 spans 15 amino acids. V lost 0 bases, J lost 5 bases, and 11 bases lay in between. Germline assignment: CDR1 MGHRA and CDR2 YSYEKL. The CDR3 region has the DNA TGCGCCAGCAGCCAAGATGGGCTAGCGCACAATGAGCAGTTCTTC. It codes for CASSQDGLAHNEQFF.

The chain employs TRBV28 and TRBJ1-1; 8 bases are a match to TRBD1. CDR3 size: 16 residues. V dropped 6 bases and J dropped 11; count of bases not matched to a gene: 20. CDR1 and CDR2 (germline): MDHEN, SYDVKM. Here the CDR3 DNA reads TGTGCCAGCAGCCCGGCGGGGACAGGCGAAGTGTCGAGGGCTTTCTTT. Protein product: CASSPAGTGEVSRAFF. The variable domain in full, with the rest retrieved from reference TRBV28 and TRBJ1-1, is DVKVTQSSRYLVKRTGEKVFLECVQDMDHENMFWYRQDPGLGLRLIYFSYDVKMKEKGDIPEGYSVSREKKERFSLILESASTNQTSMYLCASSPAGTGEVSRAFFGQGTRLTVV.

This chain links TRBV19 with TRBJ2-4, with TRBD1 matching over 9 bases. The CDR3 spans 16 residues. The germline V gene has CDR1 LNHDA and CDR2 SQIVND (reference sequence). The V segment lost 4 bases and the J segment 4 bases; nucleotides outside the gene matches: 8. Here the CDR3 DNA reads TGTGCCAGTAGTAATCGCCCGGACAGGGGAAAAAACATTCAGTACTTC. Translated: CASSNRPDRGKNIQYF.

This clone was seen a handful of times. V is TRBV10-3 and J is TRBJ2-7, with 10 bases matching TRBD1. This CDR3 region has 16 residues. V dropped 3 bases and J dropped 6; count of bases not matched to a gene: 11. Germline loops: CDR1 ENHRY, CDR2 SYGVKD. CDR3 sequence: CAISEPGQGIKSEQYF. The CDR3 DNA is TGTGCCATCAGTGAACCGGGACAGGGGATCAAGAGCGAGCAGTACTTC.

This chain uses TRBV5-1 with TRBJ2-1, with 13 positions matching TRBD2. From germline, CDR1 is SGHRS and CDR2 YFSETQ. The V segment lost 5 bases and the J segment 7 bases; nucleotides outside the gene matches: 6. The CDR3 spans 15 residues. CDR3 DNA: TGCGCCAGCAGACGACTAGCGGGAGGAGCGAATGAGCAGTTCTTC. Its translation is CASRRLAGGANEQFF.

This chain uses TRBV10-1 with TRBJ2-1; weak D call: TRBD1 (5 bases). This CDR3 spans 13 amino acids. Germline-derived CDR1 and CDR2 are WNHNN and SYGVQD (reference sequence). Trimming removed 4 bases at V and 4 bases at J, with 8 bases between. Here the CDR3 DNA reads TGCGCCAGCAGTGGAAACAGGTACAATGAGCAGTTCTTC. Encoded protein: CASSGNRYNEQFF.

The table lists this clone with a count of one. This chain joins TRBV9 and TRBJ2-2; D may be TRBD1 (5 bases). This CDR3 has 15 amino acids. The germline V gene encodes CDR1 SGDLS and CDR2 YYNGEE. The V and J ends lost 3 bases and 2 bases respectively, with 11 bases between them. The CDR3 loop is CASSARQINTGELFF. The CDR3 DNA reads TGTGCCAGCAGCGCTCGACAGATCAACACCGGGGAGCTGTTTTTT.

V usage is TRBV5-1 and J usage is TRBJ2-7; possible D gene TRBD1, 8 bases. This CDR3 is 15 amino acids long. CDR1 SGHRS and CDR2 YFSETQ come from the germline V gene. The germline V and J ends were trimmed by 5 bases and 5 bases, with 20 bases remaining between them. The CDR3 region has the DNA TGCGCCAGCAGACCCGGGAAACAGGGGGGGGACGAGCAGTACTTC. It is translated as CASRPGKQGGDEQYF.

V usage is TRBV10-1 and J usage is TRBJ2-7; a possible D gene is TRBD2 (6 bases). The CDR3 totals 13 residues. The germline gives CDR1 WNHNN, CDR2 SYGVQD (reference sequence). The V and J ends lost 3 bases and 6 bases respectively, with 12 bases between them. The CDR3 protein is CASSESGVSEQYF. CDR3 nucleotides: TGCGCCAGCAGTGAATCGGGGGTAAGCGAGCAGTACTTC.

This clone was recorded at least ten times. V gene TRBV5-8 combines with J gene TRBJ1-1; possibly TRBD1 for D (6 bases). Trimming took 4 bases from V and 8 from J, leaving 15 bases between them. CDR1 and CDR2 (germline): SGHTS, YDEGEE. The CDR3 consists of 13 residues. CDR3 protein: CASSPGAGPEAFF. CDR3 sequence (DNA): TGTGCCAGCAGCCCAGGGGCTGGACCCGAAGCTTTCTTT.

The J gene is TRBJ2-5, the V gene TRBV7-2, with a tentative D call TRBD2 (6 bases). Between the trimmed V and J ends, which lost 5 bases and 5 bases, there was a span of 15 bases. CDR1 SGHTA and CDR2 FQGNSA come from the germline V gene. The CDR3 loop spans 14 amino acids. The CDR3 protein is CASSRPTSWETQYF. CDR3 nucleotides: TGTGCCAGCAGCCGCCCGACTAGTTGGGAGACCCAGTACTTC.

V gene TRBV25-1 combines with J gene TRBJ1-1; 7 bases align to TRBD1. The junction had 9 bases not matched to a gene; V was cut back by 4 bases and J by 4 bases. This CDR3 has 15 residues. Germline assignment: CDR1 MGHDK and CDR2 SYGVNS. CDR3 loop: CASSVTGDGSTEAFF. CDR3 nucleotides: TGTGCCAGCAGTGTTACAGGGGACGGGAGCACTGAAGCTTTCTTT.

Comments on this clone: In the same sample, other DNA sequences code for this CDR3. The J gene is TRBJ2-5, the V gene TRBV18, with TRBD1 matching over 7 bases. The germline gives CDR1 KGHSH, CDR2 LQKENI. The J segment lost 5 bases and the V segment lost 0 bases, leaving 3 bases of the junction unmatched. This CDR3 spans 14 amino acids. CDR3 sequence: CASSPPGQRETQYF. In DNA, the CDR3 is TGTGCCAGCTCACCACCGGGACAGAGGGAGACCCAGTACTTC.

This clone showed up just once. This rearrangement joins TRBV5-6 to TRBJ1-5; weak D call: TRBD1 (6 bases). V was shortened by 6 bases and J by 7 bases, with 14 bases between the two germline ends. The CDR3 sequence is 13 residues long. Germline CDR1 reads SGHDT; CDR2 reads YYEEEE. The CDR3 DNA reads TGTGCCAGCACCCGAGGGGGTTACCAGCCCCAGCATTTT. The encoded protein is CASTRGGYQPQHF.

In this sample, this clone turned up once. The J gene is TRBJ2-7, the V gene TRBV11-2, with 13 bases lining up with TRBD2. Germline CDR1 and CDR2: SGHAT and FQNNGV. The ends lost 1 base at V and 1 base at J; junction bases unmatched: 7. The CDR3 has 18 amino acids. The CDR3 nucleotides are TGTGCCAGCAGCTTAGCACTAGCGGGAGGGGCACTTTCCTACGAGCAGTACTTC. Its translation: CASSLALAGGALSYEQYF.

This clone was counted a few times. The chain couples TRBV19 to TRBJ1-5; a weak D match, TRBD1 (5 bases). The CDR3 spans 17 residues. Germline V CDR1 and CDR2: LNHDA, SQIVND (reference sequence). Trimming stripped 3 bases from V and 3 bases from J, with 18 bases between. DNA for the CDR3: TGTGCCAGTAGTATCAATTCGGCTCCAGGGTACAATCAGCCCCAGCATTTT. Translating gives CASSINSAPGYNQPQHF.

V usage is TRBV16 and J usage is TRBJ2-1; D is undetermined. The CDR3 sequence is 14 residues long. V lost 0 bases and J 7 bases, leaving 10 bases between the germline ends. Germline assignment: CDR1 KGHSY and CDR2 FQNENV. The CDR3 nucleotides read TGTGCCAGCAGCCAATCGGGCTCCCGGAATGAGCAGTTCTTC. The encoded protein is CASSQSGSRNEQFF.

This clone was recorded only once. V gene TRBV19 combines with J gene TRBJ2-3; 7 bases fit TRBD2. CDR1 and CDR2 from the germline V gene are LNHDA and SQIVND (reference sequence). V shed 11 bases, J shed 5 bases, and the junction held 13 bases outside the gene matches. The CDR3 totals 14 residues. In nucleotides, the CDR3 is TGTGCCGGCAGTAGCTCGGGAGGACAAGATACGCAGTATTTT. This sequence encodes CAGSSSGGQDTQYF.

This rearrangement joins TRBV18 to TRBJ1-1; possible D gene TRBD1, 5 bases. Trimming pared 3 bases from V and 3 bases from J, leaving 14 bases between. This CDR3 spans 15 amino acids. Germline-derived CDR1 and CDR2 are KGHSH and LQKENI. DNA for the CDR3: TGTGCCAGCTCACCCTTTGAGAAGACAGACACTGAAGCTTTCTTT. This encodes CASSPFEKTDTEAFF.

The J gene is TRBJ1-2, the V gene TRBV7-9; 9 bases agree with TRBD1. V lost 5 bases and J lost 4; bases outside the gene matches: 11. Germline CDR1 and CDR2: SEHNR and FQNEAQ (reference sequence). The CDR3 totals 16 residues. The CDR3 DNA is TGTGCCAGCAGCCATCGGGACAGGGAGGAAGTCTATGGCTACACCTTC. It translates to CASSHRDREEVYGYTF.